These T cell receptor beta chains were read from a single sample in a study of blood T cell repertoires in COVID-19. The method was immunoSEQ multiplex PCR; TCRdb's version includes in-frame clones alone and lacks a portion of them. Of about 200,000 clones listed, roughly 84% were seen once; the top ten hold over 10%. Sequencing input: peripheral blood. These receptors originate from a human donor in a cohort sampled during active COVID-19. Both conserved end residues are part of each CDR3. Each record gives: V gene, D gene, J gene, clone size, CDR3 protein. D genes are given only for firm matches. A row's size may be missing; if present it is once, few, many or a size class.

TRBV5-4	-	TRBJ2-5	-	CASSLAQGETQYF
TRBV7-9	-	TRBJ2-3	-	CASSLGLSGATDTQYF
TRBV11-2	TRBD1	TRBJ2-3	once	CASRLSGTGLRDTQYF
TRBV5-4	TRBD1	TRBJ1-2	-	CASSSPTGRNYGYTF
TRBV10-1	TRBD1	TRBJ1-1	-	CASSPGQGNTEAFF
TRBV28	-	TRBJ1-6	-	CASSSPGASSPLHF
TRBV3-1/TRBV3-2	TRBD1	TRBJ1-1	few	CASSQGQGAWMNTEAFF
TRBV21-1	-	TRBJ2-7	-	CASSTSLAVHYEQYF
TRBV7-9	TRBD2	TRBJ2-1	-	CASSLGTSGRVYNEQFF
TRBV10-1	TRBD1	TRBJ2-7	-	CASRLRQGVRGEQYF
TRBV11-2	TRBD1	TRBJ2-7	-	CASSFTYGTGAHEQYF
TRBV7-2	TRBD2	TRBJ2-1	-	CASSLFVVAGVQGEQFF
TRBV6-5	TRBD1	TRBJ2-7	-	CASSLQGQGAYEQYF
TRBV6-2/TRBV6-3	TRBD1	TRBJ1-2	-	CASSDSTGQGFRAF
TRBV4-2	TRBD2	TRBJ2-1	-	CASSPQTSGALYNEQFF
TRBV6-5	TRBD1	TRBJ1-2	-	CASSYDRANYGYTF
TRBV5-5	TRBD1	TRBJ2-2	-	CASSLFDRANGELFF
TRBV18	-	TRBJ2-5	-	CASSLRPGGGQETQYF
TRBV19	TRBD1	TRBJ1-2	few	CASSIGQGDGYTF
TRBV14	TRBD2	TRBJ2-7	once	CASSQRPASGIYEQYF
TRBV24-1	-	TRBJ2-1	-	CATSDRYNEQFF
TRBV18	TRBD1	TRBJ2-1	-	CASSPDRNEQFF